This TCR beta chain was identified during a study of circulating CD8 cells and anti-PD-1 response in melanoma. Each library started from roughly 15 ng of total RNA using the QIAseq Immune Repertoire TCR panel. TCRdb redid the calling of the reads with MiXCR, one entry per CDR3 protein. The data contain about 500 distinct CDR3 sequences, more than 8.5% of them singletons. Germline values: CDR1 SNHLY, CDR2 FYNNEI. Trimming shortened V by 2 bases and J by 0 bases, and 12 bases separated the two germline ends. This CDR3 spans 16 amino acids. Within the sample, this clonotype is medium-sized (0.01 to 0.1%). What it binds is not known. Study-level results: Patients included both untreated and previously treated individuals.

Sorting of live CD3+CD8+TCRalphabeta+ cells by PD-1 and/or TIGIT gave four subsets. The rearrangement uses TRBV2 and TRBJ2-3; perhaps TRBD2 as D (7 bases). The sample was CD8+ T cells from PBMCs, taken at baseline or after one month of anti-PD-1 therapy (not recorded which). The sequence was obtained from a human donor with melanoma. CDR3 region: CASSEHEGGSTDTQYF. CDR3 coding DNA: TGTGCCAGCAGTGAACACGAGGGGGGGAGCACAGATACGCAGTATTTT.